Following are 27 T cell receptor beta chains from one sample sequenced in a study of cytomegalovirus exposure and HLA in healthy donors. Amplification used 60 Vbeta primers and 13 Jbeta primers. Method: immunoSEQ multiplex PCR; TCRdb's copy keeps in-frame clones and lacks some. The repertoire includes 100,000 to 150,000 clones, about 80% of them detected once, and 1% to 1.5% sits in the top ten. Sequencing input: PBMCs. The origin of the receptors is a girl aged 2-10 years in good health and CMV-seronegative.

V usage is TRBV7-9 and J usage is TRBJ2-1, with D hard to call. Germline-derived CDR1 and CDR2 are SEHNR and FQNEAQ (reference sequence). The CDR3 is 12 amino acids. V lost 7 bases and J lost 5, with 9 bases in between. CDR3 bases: TGTGCCAGCAATCGGGTTGACAATGAGCAGTTCTTC. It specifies CASNRVDNEQFF.

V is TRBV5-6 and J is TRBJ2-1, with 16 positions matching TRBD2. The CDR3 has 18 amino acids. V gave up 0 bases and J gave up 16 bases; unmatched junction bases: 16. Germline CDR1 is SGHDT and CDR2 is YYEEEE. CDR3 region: CASSLVNPGTSGRAGKFF. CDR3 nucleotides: TGTGCCAGCAGCTTGGTGAACCCCGGGACTAGCGGGAGGGCCGGGAAATTCTTC.

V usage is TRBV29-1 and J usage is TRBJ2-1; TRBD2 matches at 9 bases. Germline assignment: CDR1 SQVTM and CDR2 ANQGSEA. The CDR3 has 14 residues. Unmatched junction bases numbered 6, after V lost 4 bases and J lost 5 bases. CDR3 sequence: CSVGLRLADNEQFF. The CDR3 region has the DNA TGCAGCGTTGGACTAAGACTAGCGGACAATGAGCAGTTCTTC.

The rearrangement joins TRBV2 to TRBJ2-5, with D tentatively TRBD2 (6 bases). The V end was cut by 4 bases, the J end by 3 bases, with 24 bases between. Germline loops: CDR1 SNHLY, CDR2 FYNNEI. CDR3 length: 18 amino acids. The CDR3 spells CASSGSVRGNRREETQYF. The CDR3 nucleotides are TGTGCCAGCAGTGGGAGTGTGCGGGGCAACCGACGTGAAGAGACCCAGTACTTC. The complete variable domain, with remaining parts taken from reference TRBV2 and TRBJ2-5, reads EPEVTQTPSHQVTQMGQEVILRCVPISNHLYFYWYRQILGQKVEFLVSFYNNEISEKSEIFDDQFSVERPDGSNFTLKIRSTKLEDSAMYFCASSGSVRGNRREETQYFGPGTRLLVL.

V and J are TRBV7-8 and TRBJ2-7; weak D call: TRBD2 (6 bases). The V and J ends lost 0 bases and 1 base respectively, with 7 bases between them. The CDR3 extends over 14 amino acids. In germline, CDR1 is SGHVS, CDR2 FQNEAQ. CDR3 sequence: CASSLAGRSYEQYF. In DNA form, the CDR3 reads TGTGCCAGCAGCTTAGCCGGGAGATCCTACGAGCAGTACTTC. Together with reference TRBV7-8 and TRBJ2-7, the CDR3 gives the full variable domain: GAGVSQSPRYKVAKRGQDVALRCDPISGHVSLFWYQQALGQGPEFLTYFQNEAQLDKSGLPSDRFFAERPEGSVSTLKIQRTQQEDSAVYLCASSLAGRSYEQYFGPGTRLTVT.

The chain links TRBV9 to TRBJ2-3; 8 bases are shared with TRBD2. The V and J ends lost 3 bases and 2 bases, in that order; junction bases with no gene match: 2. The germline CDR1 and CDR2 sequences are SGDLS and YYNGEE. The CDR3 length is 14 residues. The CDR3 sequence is CASSGSGATDTQYF. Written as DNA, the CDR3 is TGTGCCAGCAGCGGTAGCGGGGCCACAGATACGCAGTATTTT.

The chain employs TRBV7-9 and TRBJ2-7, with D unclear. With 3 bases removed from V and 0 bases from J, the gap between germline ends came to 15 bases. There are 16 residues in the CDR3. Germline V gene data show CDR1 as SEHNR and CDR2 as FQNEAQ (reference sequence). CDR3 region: CASSFDTATSSYEQYF. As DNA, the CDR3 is TGTGCCAGCAGCTTCGACACGGCTACAAGCTCCTACGAGCAGTACTTC. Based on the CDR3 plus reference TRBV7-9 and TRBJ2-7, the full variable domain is DTGVSQNPRHKITKRGQNVTFRCDPISEHNRLYWYRQTLGQGPEFLTYFQNEAQLEKSRLLSDRFSAERPKGSFSTLEIQRTEQGDSAMYLCASSFDTATSSYEQYFGPGTRLTVT.

The chain's CDR3 is CAWLPGTSQFF. CDR3 in DNA: TGTGCCTGGCTACCCGGGACTAGCCAGTTCTTC. V is TRBV30 and J is TRBJ2-1, with 9 bases that match TRBD2. The CDR3 runs to 11 residues. V dropped 5 bases and J dropped 13; count of bases not matched to a gene: 6. Germline-derived CDR1 and CDR2 are GTSNPN and SVGIG (reference sequence).

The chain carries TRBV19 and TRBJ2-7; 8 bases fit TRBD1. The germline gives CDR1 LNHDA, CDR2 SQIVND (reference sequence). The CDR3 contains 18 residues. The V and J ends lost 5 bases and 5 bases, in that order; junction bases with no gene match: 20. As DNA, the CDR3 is TGTGCCAGTAGTGTAACCGGGACAGGAGCCCTACGGGTCCACGAGCAGTACTTC. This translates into CASSVTGTGALRVHEQYF.

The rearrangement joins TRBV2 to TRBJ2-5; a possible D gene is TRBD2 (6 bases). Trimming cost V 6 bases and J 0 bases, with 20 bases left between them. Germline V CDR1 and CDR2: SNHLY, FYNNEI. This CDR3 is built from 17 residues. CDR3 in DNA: TGTGCCAGCAGCCCGTCGAGGGACCGGGGGTACCAAGAGACCCAGTACTTC. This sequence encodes CASSPSRDRGYQETQYF.

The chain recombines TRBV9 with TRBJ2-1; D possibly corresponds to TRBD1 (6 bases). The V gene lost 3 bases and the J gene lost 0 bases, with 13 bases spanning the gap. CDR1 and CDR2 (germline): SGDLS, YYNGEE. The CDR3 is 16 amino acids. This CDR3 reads CASSGSQGSSYNEQFF. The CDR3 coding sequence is TGTGCCAGCAGCGGAAGCCAGGGGTCCTCCTACAATGAGCAGTTCTTC.

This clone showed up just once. Written as DNA, the CDR3 is TGTGCCAGCAGTGAAACGTGGACAGGGTTGGACGGCTACACCTTC. Encoded protein: CASSETWTGLDGYTF. This chain joins TRBV6-1 and TRBJ1-2; 8 bases match TRBD1. Germline CDR1 is MNHNS and CDR2 is SASEGT. With V trimmed by 2 bases and J by 8 bases, 10 bases remained unmatched. The CDR3 length is 15 residues.

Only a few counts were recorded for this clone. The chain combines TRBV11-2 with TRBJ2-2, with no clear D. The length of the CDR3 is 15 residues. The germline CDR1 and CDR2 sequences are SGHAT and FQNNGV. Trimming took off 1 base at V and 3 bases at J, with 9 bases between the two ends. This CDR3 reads CASSLGLVDTGELFF. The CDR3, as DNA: TGTGCCAGCAGCTTAGGGCTAGTCGACACCGGGGAGCTGTTTTTT.

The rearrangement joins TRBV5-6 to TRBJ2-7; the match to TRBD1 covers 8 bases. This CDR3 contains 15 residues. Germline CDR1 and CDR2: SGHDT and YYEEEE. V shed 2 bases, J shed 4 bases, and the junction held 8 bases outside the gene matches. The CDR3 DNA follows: TGTGCCAGCAGCTTAGACAGGGGAGGTGGGTACGAGCAGTACTTC. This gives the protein CASSLDRGGGYEQYF.

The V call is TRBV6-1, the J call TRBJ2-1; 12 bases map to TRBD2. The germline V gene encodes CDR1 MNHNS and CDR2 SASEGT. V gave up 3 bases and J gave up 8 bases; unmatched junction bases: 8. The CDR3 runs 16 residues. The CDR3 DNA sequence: TGTGCCAGCAGTGACCTAGCGGGAGGGGTAAGTGATGAGCAGTTCTTC. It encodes CASSDLAGGVSDEQFF.

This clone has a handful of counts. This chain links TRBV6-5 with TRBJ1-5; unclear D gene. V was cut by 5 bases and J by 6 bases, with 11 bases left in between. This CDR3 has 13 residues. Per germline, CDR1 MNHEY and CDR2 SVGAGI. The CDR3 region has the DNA TGTGCCAGCAGTCGAACTGGGCTTCAGCCCCAGCATTTT. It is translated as CASSRTGLQPQHF.

Here the CDR3 reads CASSLTGTSGAGELFF. The CDR3 DNA sequence: TGTGCCAGCAGCTTAACCGGGACTAGCGGGGCCGGGGAGCTGTTTTTT. V gene TRBV7-3 combines with J gene TRBJ2-2, with TRBD2 matching 13 bases. After removal of 0 bases from V and 6 bases from J, the junction contained 1 base not matched to a gene. CDR1 is SGHTA and CDR2 is FQGTGA in the germline V gene. The CDR3 has 16 amino acids.

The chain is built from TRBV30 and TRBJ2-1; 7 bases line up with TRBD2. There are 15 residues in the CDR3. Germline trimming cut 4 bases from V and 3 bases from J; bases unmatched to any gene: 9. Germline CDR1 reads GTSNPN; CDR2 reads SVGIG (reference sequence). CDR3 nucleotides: TGTGCCTGGATTACCGGGACTACTATCTACAATGAGCAGTTCTTC. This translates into CAWITGTTIYNEQFF.

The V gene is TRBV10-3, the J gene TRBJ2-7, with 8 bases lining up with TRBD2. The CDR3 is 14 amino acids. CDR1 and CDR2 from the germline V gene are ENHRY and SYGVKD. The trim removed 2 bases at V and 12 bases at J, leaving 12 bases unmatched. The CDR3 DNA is TGTGCCATCAGTGAGAGCGGGAGCTCGTTTGTCGGGTACTTC. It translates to CAISESGSSFVGYF.

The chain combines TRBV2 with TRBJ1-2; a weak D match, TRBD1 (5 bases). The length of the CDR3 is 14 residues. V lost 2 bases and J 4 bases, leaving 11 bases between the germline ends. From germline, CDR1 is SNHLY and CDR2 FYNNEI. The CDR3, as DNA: TGTGCCAGCAGTGAAACCCTGGGGGGCTATGGCTACACCTTC. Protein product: CASSETLGGYGYTF.

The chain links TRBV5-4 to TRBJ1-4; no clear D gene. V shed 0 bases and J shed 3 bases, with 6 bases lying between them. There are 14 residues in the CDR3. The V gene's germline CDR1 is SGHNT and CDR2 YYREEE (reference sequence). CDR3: CASSLETANEKLFF. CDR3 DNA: TGTGCCAGCAGCTTGGAAACAGCTAATGAAAAACTGTTTTTT.

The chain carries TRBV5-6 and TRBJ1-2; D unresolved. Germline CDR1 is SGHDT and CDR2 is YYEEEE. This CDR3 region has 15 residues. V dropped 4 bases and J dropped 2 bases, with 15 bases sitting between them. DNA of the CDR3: TGTGCCAGCAGCGGGCGAGGGAGAACGAACTATGGCTACACCTTC. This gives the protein CASSGRGRTNYGYTF.

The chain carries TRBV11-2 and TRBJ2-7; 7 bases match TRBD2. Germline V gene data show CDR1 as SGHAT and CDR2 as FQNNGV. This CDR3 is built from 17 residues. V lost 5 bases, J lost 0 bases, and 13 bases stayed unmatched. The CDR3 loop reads CASSKYSSGKASYEQYF. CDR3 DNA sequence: TGTGCCAGCAGCAAATACTCGAGCGGGAAAGCCTCCTACGAGCAGTACTTC.

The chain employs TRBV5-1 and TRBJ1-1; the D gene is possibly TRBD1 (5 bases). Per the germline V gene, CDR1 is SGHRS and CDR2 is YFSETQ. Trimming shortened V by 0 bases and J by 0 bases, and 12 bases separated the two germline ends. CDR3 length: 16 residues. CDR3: CASSLGQMTVNTEAFF. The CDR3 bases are TGCGCCAGCAGCTTGGGACAGATGACCGTGAACACTGAAGCTTTCTTT.

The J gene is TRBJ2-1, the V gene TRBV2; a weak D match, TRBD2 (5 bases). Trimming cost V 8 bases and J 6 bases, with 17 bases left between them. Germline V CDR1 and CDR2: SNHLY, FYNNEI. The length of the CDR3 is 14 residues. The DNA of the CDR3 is TGTGCCAGCCCCGCGATGGGGAGTCTCAATGAGCAGTTCTTC. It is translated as CASPAMGSLNEQFF. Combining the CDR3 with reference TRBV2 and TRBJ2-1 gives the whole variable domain EPEVTQTPSHQVTQMGQEVILRCVPISNHLYFYWYRQILGQKVEFLVSFYNNEISEKSEIFDDQFSVERPDGSNFTLKIRSTKLEDSAMYFCASPAMGSLNEQFFGPGTRLTVL.

The CDR3 DNA follows: TGCAGCGTTGCAGGGGGCGTCACTGAAGCTTTCTTT. Translated, it gives CSVAGGVTEAFF. J is TRBJ1-1 and V is TRBV29-1; 8 bases fit TRBD1. Germline V gene data show CDR1 as SQVTM and CDR2 as ANQGSEA. The CDR3 is 12 amino acids. V was clipped by 4 bases and J by 4 bases; unmatched bases: 2.

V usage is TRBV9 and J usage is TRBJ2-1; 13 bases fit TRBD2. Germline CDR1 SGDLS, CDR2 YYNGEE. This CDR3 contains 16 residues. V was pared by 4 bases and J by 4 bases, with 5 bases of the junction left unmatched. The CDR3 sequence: CASSLGTSGVYNEQFF. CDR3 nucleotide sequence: TGTGCCAGCAGCTTAGGGACTAGCGGGGTATACAATGAGCAGTTCTTC. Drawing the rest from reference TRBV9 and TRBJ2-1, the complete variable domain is DSGVTQTPKHLITATGQRVTLRCSPRSGDLSVYWYQQSLDQGLQFLIQYYNGEERAKGNILERFSAQQFPDLHSELNLSSLELGDSALYFCASSLGTSGVYNEQFFGPGTRLTVL.